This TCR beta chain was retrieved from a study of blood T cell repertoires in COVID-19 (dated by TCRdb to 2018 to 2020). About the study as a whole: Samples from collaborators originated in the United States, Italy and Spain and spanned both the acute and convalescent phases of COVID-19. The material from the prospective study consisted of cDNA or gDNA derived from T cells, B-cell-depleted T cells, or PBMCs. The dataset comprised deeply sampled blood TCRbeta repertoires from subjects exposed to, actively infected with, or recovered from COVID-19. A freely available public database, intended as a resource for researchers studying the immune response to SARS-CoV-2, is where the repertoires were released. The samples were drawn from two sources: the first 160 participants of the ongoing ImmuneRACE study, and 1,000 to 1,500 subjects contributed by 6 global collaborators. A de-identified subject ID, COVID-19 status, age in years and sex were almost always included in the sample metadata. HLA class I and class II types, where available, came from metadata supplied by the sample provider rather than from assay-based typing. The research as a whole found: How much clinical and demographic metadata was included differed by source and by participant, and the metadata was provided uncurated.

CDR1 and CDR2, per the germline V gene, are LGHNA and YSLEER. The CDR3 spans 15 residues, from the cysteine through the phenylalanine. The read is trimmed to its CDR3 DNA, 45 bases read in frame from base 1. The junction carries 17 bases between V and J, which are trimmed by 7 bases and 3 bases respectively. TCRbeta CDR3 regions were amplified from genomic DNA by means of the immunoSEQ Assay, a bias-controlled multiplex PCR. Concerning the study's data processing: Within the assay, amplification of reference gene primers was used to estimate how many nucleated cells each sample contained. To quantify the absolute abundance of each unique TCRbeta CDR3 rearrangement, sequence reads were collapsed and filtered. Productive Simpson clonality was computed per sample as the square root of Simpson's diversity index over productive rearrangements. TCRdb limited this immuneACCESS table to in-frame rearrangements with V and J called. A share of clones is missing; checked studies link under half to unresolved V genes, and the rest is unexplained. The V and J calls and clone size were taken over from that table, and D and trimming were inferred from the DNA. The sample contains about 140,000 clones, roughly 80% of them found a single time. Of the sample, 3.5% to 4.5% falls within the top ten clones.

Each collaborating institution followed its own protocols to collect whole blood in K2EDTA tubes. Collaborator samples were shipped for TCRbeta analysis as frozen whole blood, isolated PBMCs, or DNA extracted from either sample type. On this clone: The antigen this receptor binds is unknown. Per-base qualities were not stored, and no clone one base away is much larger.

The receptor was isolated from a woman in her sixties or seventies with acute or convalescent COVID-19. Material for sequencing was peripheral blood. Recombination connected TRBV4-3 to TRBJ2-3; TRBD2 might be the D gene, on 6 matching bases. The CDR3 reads CASTLQARGTDTQYF. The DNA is TGCGCCAGCACTTTACAGGCTCGGGGGACAGATACGCAGTATTTT.